This TCR beta chain was identified during a study of blood T cell repertoires in COVID-19. Study as a whole: PBMCs, B-cell-depleted T cells, or T cells provided the cDNA or gDNA that made up the material.

Produced via immunoSEQ multiplex PCR; TCRdb's table is partial and in-frame only. The sample lists approximately 66,000 clones; 70% to 90% were seen once. The receptor comes from a man aged 50 to 59 with active COVID-19. Material: peripheral blood.

The CDR3 sequence: CASSLDVRGYTF. The DNA of the CDR3 is TGCGCCAGCAGCTTGGATGTACGGGGCTACACCTTC. The chain recombines TRBV5-1 with TRBJ1-2, with D unclear. Germline V gene sequence: CDR1 SGHRS, CDR2 YFSETQ. The CDR3 covers 12 residues. Trimming left V 0 bases short and J 8 bases short, with 8 bases between.